This paragraph covers one T cell receptor (beta chain) sequence. Its antigen is not known. The data derive from a study of shared clonotypes between healthy human individuals. Overall study: Every donor yielded three CD4 naive, three CD4 memory, two CD8 naive and one CD8 memory plate.

Profiled with immunoSEQ multiplex PCR; TCRdb holds only in-frame clones, not every one. The sample has about 1 million clones; around four fifths are singletons. The CDR3 runs to 15 residues. CDR1 is KGHSH and CDR2 is LQKENI in the germline V gene. V lost 3 bases, J lost 1 base, and 0 bases stayed unmatched. General study points: Shared clonotypes across all four donors exceeded non-shared ones in generation probability. Some naive CD4 clonotypes, roughly 5%, turned up in common across several donors.

The sequence was obtained from a man aged 18-30 years in good health. The sample consisted of memory CD4+ T cells sorted from blood. Stated subset: CD45RA-negative fraction. The chain carries TRBV18 and TRBJ2-2; 9 positions match TRBD2. As DNA, the CDR3 is TGTGCCAGCTCACCGACTAGCGGGAACACCGGGGAGCTGTTTTTT. Translating it yields CASSPTSGNTGELFF.